These 25 T cell receptor beta chains originate from one sample sequenced in a study of blood T cell repertoires in COVID-19. Produced via immunoSEQ multiplex PCR; TCRdb's table is partial and in-frame only. Of under 400,000 clones in the sample, roughly 90% were seen once. Sequenced input: peripheral blood. These receptor sequences come from a woman under 40 with COVID-19, enrolled during active disease.

The rearrangement joins TRBV7-9 to TRBJ1-2, with 7 bases aligning to TRBD1. The CDR3 is made up of 14 amino acids. Germline CDR1 reads SEHNR; CDR2 reads FQNEAQ (reference sequence). Trimming removed 1 base from V and 6 bases from J; junction bases left unmatched: 5. Here the CDR3 reads CASSLVGTENGYTF. CDR3 DNA sequence: TGTGCCAGCAGCTTAGTTGGGACAGAAAATGGCTACACCTTC.

The rearrangement uses TRBV3-1 (or the pseudogene TRBV3-2) and TRBJ2-1; 13 nucleotides align to TRBD2. Per the germline V gene, CDR1 is LGHDT and CDR2 is YNNKEL (reference sequence). The CDR3 consists of 17 residues. V lost 2 bases and J lost 7; bases outside the gene matches: 8. As DNA, the CDR3 is TGTGCCAGCAGCCAAAGTCCCCGGACTAGCGGGAGAAATGAGCAGTTCTTC. Protein product: CASSQSPRTSGRNEQFF.

This clone occurred once. The J gene is TRBJ1-1, the V gene TRBV19; 7 bases agree with TRBD1. Per germline, CDR1 LNHDA and CDR2 SQIVND (reference sequence). This CDR3 is built from 15 residues. V lost 5 bases to trimming and J lost 1 base; unmatched junction nucleotides: 7. CDR3 nucleotide sequence: TGTGCCAGTAGTTTGACCGGGACAGCGAACACTGAAGCTTTCTTT. It yields the protein CASSLTGTANTEAFF. Full variable domain (missing parts from reference TRBV19 and TRBJ1-1): DGGITQSPKYLFRKEGQNVTLSCEQNLNHDAMYWYRQDPGQGLRLIYYSQIVNDFQKGDIAEGYSVSREKKESFPLTVTSAQKNPTAFYLCASSLTGTANTEAFFGQGTRLTVV.

This clone showed up just once. The J gene is TRBJ2-7, the V gene TRBV5-4; D call uncertain. Germline assignment: CDR1 SGHNT and CDR2 YYREEE (reference sequence). The ends were cut back, 3 bases at V and 8 bases at J, with 15 bases in the middle. CDR3 length: 13 residues. CDR3 sequence (DNA): TGTGCCAGCAGCTATTCCGACTCCGACCAGCAGTACTTC. Translation: CASSYSDSDQQYF.

This chain connects TRBV11-2 to TRBJ1-1, with 9 bases fitting TRBD1. This CDR3 is 14 amino acids long. Germline CDR1 is SGHAT and CDR2 is FQNNGV. The V and J ends lost 4 bases and 3 bases, in that order; junction bases with no gene match: 3. CDR3 DNA sequence: TGTGCCAGCAGCTCCGGGACAGGGTACACTGAAGCTTTCTTT. Amino acid sequence: CASSSGTGYTEAFF.

The CDR3 DNA follows: TGTGCCAGCAGTGAATCGGGTCTAAACACCGGGGAGCTGTTTTTT. Translating it yields CASSESGLNTGELFF. The V gene is TRBV2, the J gene TRBJ2-2; D uncertain. Germline CDR1 reads SNHLY; CDR2 reads FYNNEI. The CDR3 covers 15 residues. Trimming took 2 bases from V and 2 from J, leaving 9 bases between them.

The CDR3 bases are TGTGCCAGCAGCTTTCTCGACAGTAACACTGAAGCTTTCTTT. This encodes CASSFLDSNTEAFF. V is TRBV11-2 and J is TRBJ1-1; D might be TRBD1 (5 bases). Germline lookup yields CDR1 SGHAT and CDR2 FQNNGV. CDR3 length: 14 residues. V was cut by 3 bases and J by 2 bases, with 10 bases left in between.

This chain connects TRBV28 to TRBJ2-1; 7 bases line up with TRBD1. With V trimmed by 6 bases and J by 8 bases, 7 bases remained unmatched. The CDR3 extends over 13 amino acids. Germline V gives CDR1 MDHEN, CDR2 SYDVKM. As DNA, the CDR3 is TGTGCCAGCAGAAAATACAGGGGCGATGAGCAGTTCTTC. The encoded protein is CASRKYRGDEQFF.

This clone was seen just once. The gene calls are TRBV28 and TRBJ2-7, with TRBD1 matching 7 bases. The CDR3 is 14 amino acids. Germline trimming cut 6 bases from V and 0 bases from J; bases unmatched to any gene: 5. Looked up from germline, CDR1 is MDHEN and CDR2 is SYDVKM. In DNA form, the CDR3 reads TGTGCCAGCAGCCGACACAGGGGCTCCTACGAGCAGTACTTC. Translated: CASSRHRGSYEQYF.

The CDR3 is CASSLQGGNTDTQYF. As DNA, the CDR3 is TGCGCCAGCAGCTTACAGGGGGGGAACACAGATACGCAGTATTTT. The gene calls are TRBV5-1 and TRBJ2-3; tentatively, D is TRBD1 (8 bases). The CDR3 is made up of 15 amino acids. Trimming stripped 2 bases from V and 2 bases from J, with 12 bases between. Germline lookup yields CDR1 SGHRS and CDR2 YFSETQ.

This clone was seen only once. The chain links TRBV6-1 to TRBJ2-3, with 8 bases lining up with TRBD2. The V segment lost 4 bases and the J segment 4 bases; nucleotides outside the gene matches: 16. This CDR3 contains 18 residues. Looked up from germline, CDR1 is MNHNS and CDR2 is SASEGT. The DNA for the CDR3 is TGTGCCAGCAGTGGGTATTGGAGCGGGAGCGGGAGCGCAGATACGCAGTATTTT. This sequence encodes CASSGYWSGSGSADTQYF.

The chain links TRBV29-1 to TRBJ2-7; 8 bases are shared with TRBD1. CDR1 SQVTM and CDR2 ANQGSEA come from the germline V gene. The CDR3 covers 12 residues. The V segment lost 6 bases and the J segment 4 bases; nucleotides outside the gene matches: 5. The CDR3 spells CSVDRGNYEQYF. CDR3 DNA sequence: TGCAGCGTAGACAGGGGAAATTACGAGCAGTACTTC.

The chain links TRBV10-3 to TRBJ1-1; perhaps TRBD1 as D (5 bases). V was trimmed by 6 bases and J by 5 bases, leaving 7 bases between them. In germline, CDR1 is ENHRY, CDR2 SYGVKD. The CDR3 length is 11 residues. DNA for the CDR3: TGTGCCATCAGGGGGGGTACTGAAGCTTTCTTT. This translates into CAIRGGTEAFF.

The gene calls are TRBV7-2 and TRBJ1-1; TRBD1 aligns across 7 bases. The V gene's germline CDR1 is SGHTA and CDR2 FQGNSA. V was clipped by 2 bases and J by 12 bases; unmatched bases: 6. This CDR3 is built from 12 residues. The CDR3, as DNA: TGTGCCAGCAGCTTAACGACAGGGAGAACTTTCTTT. This encodes CASSLTTGRTFF. Using reference TRBV7-2 and TRBJ1-1 for the parts outside the CDR3, the full variable domain is GAGVSQSPSNKVTEKGKDVELRCDPISGHTALYWYRQSLGQGLEFLIYFQGNSAPDKSGLPSDRFSAERTGGSVSTLTIQRTQQEDSAVYLCASSLTTGRTFFGQGTRLTVV.

The V gene is TRBV29-1, the J gene TRBJ1-3; TRBD1 aligns across 9 bases. CDR3 size: 11 residues. Per the germline V gene, CDR1 is SQVTM and CDR2 is ANQGSEA. Trimming at V came to 6 bases and at J to 7 bases, leaving 1 base not matched to a gene. The CDR3 here is CSVGQGNTIYF. The DNA of the CDR3 is TGCAGCGTCGGACAGGGGAACACCATATATTTT.

The chain links TRBV9 to TRBJ2-1, with 10 bases identical to TRBD2. V dropped 3 bases and J dropped 3; count of bases not matched to a gene: 9. The CDR3 length is 17 residues. Germline lookup yields CDR1 SGDLS and CDR2 YYNGEE. The CDR3 DNA follows: TGTGCCAGCAGCGGAGGAATCGCTAGCGGGAGCTACAATGAGCAGTTCTTC. Its translation is CASSGGIASGSYNEQFF.

The genes are TRBV24-1 and TRBJ1-2; possible D gene TRBD1, 6 bases. Trimming took off 4 bases at V and 5 bases at J, with 7 bases between the two ends. The CDR3 consists of 12 residues. Germline V gives CDR1 KGHDR, CDR2 SFDVKD. The CDR3 DNA is TGTGCCACCAGTGACACAGGGTATGGCTACACCTTC. Its translation: CATSDTGYGYTF.

The chain is built from TRBV19 and TRBJ2-3; possibly TRBD2 for D (5 bases). CDR1 and CDR2 from the germline V gene are LNHDA and SQIVND (reference sequence). With 5 bases removed from V and 2 bases from J, the gap between germline ends came to 26 bases. This CDR3 is built from 19 residues. The CDR3 region has the DNA TGTGCCAGTAGTGATCGACCCGGACCGTCCCGGAGGTTCACAGATACGCAGTATTTT. Amino acids: CASSDRPGPSRRFTDTQYF. The full variable domain, in which reference TRBV19 and TRBJ2-3 provide the parts outside the CDR3, is DGGITQSPKYLFRKEGQNVTLSCEQNLNHDAMYWYRQDPGQGLRLIYYSQIVNDFQKGDIAEGYSVSREKKESFPLTVTSAQKNPTAFYLCASSDRPGPSRRFTDTQYFGPGTRLTVL.

The V gene is TRBV7-6, the J gene TRBJ2-3, with D possibly being TRBD2 (5 bases). The CDR3 extends over 15 amino acids. Germline CDR1 SGHVS, CDR2 FNYEAQ. The V end lost 4 bases, the J end lost 2 bases, and 13 bases lay between the germline ends. The CDR3 sequence is CASSYEGGFTDTQYF. The DNA of the CDR3 is TGTGCCAGCAGCTACGAGGGCGGTTTCACAGATACGCAGTATTTT. The entire variable domain, with the rest obtained from reference TRBV7-6 and TRBJ2-3, is as follows: GAGVSQSPRYKVTKRGQDVALRCDPISGHVSLYWYRQALGQGPEFLTYFNYEAQQDKSGLPNDRFSAERPEGSISTLTIQRTEQRDSAMYRCASSYEGGFTDTQYFGPGTRLTVL.

J is TRBJ1-4 and V is TRBV5-6, with 7 bases identical to TRBD1. With 3 bases clipped from V and 8 bases from J, the junction kept 7 bases outside the gene matches. The germline gives CDR1 SGHDT, CDR2 YYEEEE. This CDR3 spans 14 amino acids. CDR3 in amino acids: CASSWTGDREKLFF. DNA of the CDR3: TGTGCCAGCAGCTGGACAGGAGACCGAGAAAAACTGTTTTTT.

The chain links TRBV5-4 to TRBJ2-7; TRBD1 aligns across 8 bases. The length of the CDR3 is 16 residues. Germline CDR1 reads SGHNT; CDR2 reads YYREEE (reference sequence). V trimming: 0 bases; J trimming: 2 bases; junction bases outside the gene matches: 7. The CDR3 loop reads CASSLGPGTGPYEQYF. The CDR3 DNA reads TGTGCCAGCAGCTTGGGACCCGGGACAGGACCCTACGAGCAGTACTTC.

The chain links TRBV7-9 to TRBJ1-1; D ambiguous. Per the germline V gene, CDR1 is SEHNR and CDR2 is FQNEAQ (reference sequence). Trimming shortened V by 11 bases and J by 0 bases, and 7 bases separated the two germline ends. This CDR3 is built from 11 residues. CDR3 loop: CALRLNTEAFF. The CDR3 coding sequence is TGTGCCCTGAGGTTGAACACTGAAGCTTTCTTT.

This clone was observed a handful of times. The CDR3 protein is CASSLEGTRPTDTQYF. CDR3 DNA: TGCGCCAGCAGCTTGGAAGGGACTAGACCCACAGATACGCAGTATTTT. The chain uses TRBV5-1 and TRBJ2-3, with 8 nucleotides matching TRBD2. The junction had 5 bases not matched to a gene; V was cut back by 0 bases and J by 2 bases. Germline V lookup: CDR1 SGHRS, CDR2 YFSETQ. CDR3 length: 16 amino acids.

This chain connects TRBV5-4 to TRBJ1-1; perhaps TRBD1 as D (5 bases). Trimming took 4 bases from V and 5 from J, leaving 12 bases between them. The germline V gene encodes CDR1 SGHNT and CDR2 YYREEE (reference sequence). There are 13 residues in the CDR3. The CDR3 loop reads CASSPLRATEAFF. The DNA for the CDR3 is TGTGCCAGCAGCCCTCTCAGGGCTACTGAAGCTTTCTTT. Drawing the rest from reference TRBV5-4 and TRBJ1-1, the complete variable domain is ETGVTQSPTHLIKTRGQQVTLRCSSQSGHNTVSWYQQALGQGPQFIFQYYREEENGRGNFPPRFSGLQFPNYSSELNVNALELDDSALYLCASSPLRATEAFFGQGTRLTVV.

CDR3 sequence: CASSSPTGGGYNEQFF. Here the CDR3 DNA reads TGTGCCAGCAGCTCACCAACAGGGGGGGGCTACAATGAGCAGTTCTTC. The chain employs TRBV7-8 and TRBJ2-1, with D possibly TRBD1 on 8 matching bases. This CDR3 comprises 16 residues. Trimming removed 4 bases from V and 3 bases from J, with 16 bases in between. Germline assignment: CDR1 SGHVS and CDR2 FQNEAQ.